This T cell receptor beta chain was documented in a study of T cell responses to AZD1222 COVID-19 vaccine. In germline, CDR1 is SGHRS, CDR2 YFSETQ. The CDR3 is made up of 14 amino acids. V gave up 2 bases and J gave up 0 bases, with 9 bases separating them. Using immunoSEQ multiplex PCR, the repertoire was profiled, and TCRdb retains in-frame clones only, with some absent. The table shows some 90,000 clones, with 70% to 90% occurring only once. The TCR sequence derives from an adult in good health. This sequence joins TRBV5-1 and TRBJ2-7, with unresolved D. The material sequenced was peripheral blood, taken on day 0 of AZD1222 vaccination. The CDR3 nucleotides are TGCGCCAGCAGCTTACAGTCGAGCTCCTACGAGCAGTACTTC. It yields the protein CASSLQSSSYEQYF.